Below, 28 T cell receptor beta chains from the same sample are listed, as sequenced in a study of T-cell reconstitution after alpha-beta-depleted transplantation in children. TCRbeta library preparation incorporated unique molecular identifiers. From the PCR reads, TCRdb called clonotypes with MiXCR, one entry per CDR3 protein. This table holds 900,000 or so distinct CDR3 sequences, roughly 15% found once. Source: PBMCs, mostly from graft donor cells, taken 360 days after TCRalphabeta/CD19-depleted stem cell transplant. These receptors were collected from a male patient between 5 and 17 years old who had a stem cell transplant for acute lymphoblastic leukemia, so the T cells may come from the graft donor.

The V call is TRBV6-1, the J call TRBJ2-7; 14 bases agree with TRBD2. This CDR3 comprises 15 residues. J lost 5 bases, V lost 6 bases, and 6 bases had no gene match. Germline CDR1 reads MNHNS; CDR2 reads SASEGT. In DNA, the CDR3 is TGTGCCAGCAGGGCGACTAGCGGGAGGGCGCACGAGCAGTACTTC. It yields the protein CASRATSGRAHEQYF.

The rearrangement joins TRBV9 to TRBJ2-2; TRBD2 aligns across 11 bases. Germline V gene data show CDR1 as SGDLS and CDR2 as YYNGEE. V shed 2 bases, J shed 8 bases, and the junction held 5 bases outside the gene matches. The CDR3 totals 15 residues. The CDR3: CASSVGLAVGGELFF. The CDR3 DNA sequence: TGTGCCAGCAGCGTGGGACTAGCGGTTGGAGGGGAGCTGTTTTTT.

This clonotype has more than one count but fewer than ten. The V and J genes are TRBV4-1 and TRBJ2-7; the D gene is possibly TRBD2 (6 bases). V was cut by 1 base and J by 2 bases, with 15 bases left in between. CDR3 length: 16 amino acids. Looked up from germline, CDR1 is MGHRA and CDR2 is YSYEKL. The CDR3 nucleotides are TGCGCCAGCAGCCAAGTAACGGGAGAACCTCCCTACGAGCAGTACTTC. Translation: CASSQVTGEPPYEQYF.

This chain uses TRBV2 with TRBJ2-7; 10 positions agree with TRBD2. This CDR3 has 14 amino acids. Unmatched junction bases numbered 5, after V lost 7 bases and J lost 2 bases. Germline CDR1 and CDR2: SNHLY and FYNNEI. As DNA, the CDR3 is TGTGCCAGCAACAGAGCGGGAGGGCCCTACGAGCAGTACTTC. Residues: CASNRAGGPYEQYF. The full variable domain, rest sourced from reference TRBV2 and TRBJ2-7, is EPEVTQTPSHQVTQMGQEVILRCVPISNHLYFYWYRQILGQKVEFLVSFYNNEISEKSEIFDDQFSVERPDGSNFTLKIRSTKLEDSAMYFCASNRAGGPYEQYFGPGTRLTVT.

This clonotype was seen repeatedly, ten times or more. This sequence joins TRBV7-9 and TRBJ2-5, with 14 nucleotides matching TRBD2. Germline values: CDR1 SEHNR, CDR2 FQNEAQ (reference sequence). J was trimmed by 5 bases and V by 5 bases; bases with no gene match: 4. The CDR3 sequence is 15 residues long. The CDR3: CASSTRLAGGETQYF. In DNA, the CDR3 is TGTGCCAGCAGCACCCGACTAGCGGGAGGGGAGACCCAGTACTTC.

In this sample, this clonotype turned up a few times. The chain carries TRBV7-6 and TRBJ1-2; D possibly corresponds to TRBD1 (5 bases). Trimming stripped 5 bases from V and 3 bases from J, with 22 bases between. Per germline, CDR1 SGHVS and CDR2 FNYEAQ. This CDR3 region has 17 residues. The chain's CDR3 is CASSPGQGPPGDYGYTF. CDR3 in DNA: TGTGCCAGCAGCCCTGGGCAGGGCCCTCCTGGGGACTATGGCTACACCTTC.

The chain joins TRBV20-1 to TRBJ2-7; TRBD2 agrees at 14 bases. The CDR3 has 15 residues. Trimming at V came to 4 bases and at J to 5 bases, leaving 7 bases not matched to a gene. The germline CDR1 and CDR2 sequences are DFQATT and SNEGSKA (reference sequence). The CDR3 DNA is TGCAGTGCTAAGCTCGGGACTAGCGGGAGAGACGAGCAGTACTTC. It translates to CSAKLGTSGRDEQYF.

This clonotype has only a few counts. This chain connects TRBV29-1 to TRBJ2-5; D possibly corresponds to TRBD2 (5 bases). This CDR3 region has 15 residues. The V and J ends lost 0 bases and 1 base respectively, with 12 bases between them. Germline loops: CDR1 SQVTM, CDR2 ANQGSEA. CDR3 bases: TGCAGCGTTGAAGATGGGGAGATGGCCCAAGAGACCCAGTACTTC. Translating it yields CSVEDGEMAQETQYF.

This clonotype was observed a few times. The chain links TRBV5-1 to TRBJ2-1; maybe TRBD2 (6 bases). Deletions cut 3 bases from V and 1 base from J, with 11 bases between. CDR1 SGHRS and CDR2 YFSETQ come from the germline V gene. This CDR3 has 15 residues. The CDR3 spells CASSSRLESYNEQFF. The CDR3 nucleotides are TGCGCCAGCAGCTCGCGACTAGAATCCTACAATGAGCAGTTCTTC.

J is TRBJ2-7 and V is TRBV10-3; TRBD2 is a possible D gene (6 bases). This CDR3 comprises 13 residues. V lost 10 bases and J lost 2, with 15 bases in between. CDR1 and CDR2 from the germline V gene are ENHRY and SYGVKD. CDR3 DNA: TGTGCCAGCACGGGGGAGCGGGCCTACGAGCAGTACTTC. Encoded protein: CASTGERAYEQYF.

This rearrangement joins TRBV6-5 to TRBJ1-4, with no clear D. V dropped 0 bases and J dropped 3 bases, with 17 bases sitting between them. The germline CDR1 and CDR2 sequences are MNHEY and SVGAGI. CDR3 length: 18 residues. DNA of the CDR3: TGTGCCAGCAGTTACTCTAATACCCCAGCCCGCGCTAATGAAAAACTGTTTTTT. It specifies CASSYSNTPARANEKLFF.

This chain joins TRBV29-1 and TRBJ2-7; D possibly corresponds to TRBD2 (7 bases). CDR1 and CDR2 (germline): SQVTM, ANQGSEA. The V gene lost 4 bases and the J gene lost 6 bases, with 22 bases spanning the gap. This CDR3 spans 15 amino acids. This chain's CDR3 is CSVAGEEGGWSEQYF. In nucleotides, the CDR3 is TGCAGCGTTGCAGGGGAGGAGGGAGGGTGGAGCGAGCAGTACTTC.

This clonotype was observed a few times. This sequence joins TRBV12-3 or TRBV12-4 and TRBJ2-3; no definite D call. CDR3 length equals 13 residues. V was clipped by 4 bases and J by 5 bases, with 10 bases between them. The CDR3 sequence is CASSSTPRDTQYF. The CDR3 nucleotides read TGTGCCAGCAGTTCCACCCCCAGAGATACGCAGTATTTT.

This clonotype was observed a handful of times. The chain combines TRBV7-7 with TRBJ2-1, with TRBD1 identical over 9 bases. This CDR3 comprises 12 residues. Germline V gene lookup returns CDR1 SSHAT and CDR2 FNYEAQ (reference sequence). The V and J ends lost 3 bases and 11 bases, in that order; junction bases with no gene match: 2. CDR3 sequence reads: CASSLGQGQQFF. DNA of the CDR3: TGTGCCAGCAGCTTGGGACAGGGTCAGCAGTTCTTC. Supplemented by reference TRBV7-7 and TRBJ2-1, the full variable domain reads GAGVSQSPRYKVTKRGQDVTLRCDPISSHATLYWYQQALGQGPEFLTYFNYEAQPDKSGLPSDRFSAERPEGSISTLTIQRTEQRDSAMYRCASSLGQGQQFFGPGTRLTVL.

This clonotype was detected only a few times. The J gene is TRBJ1-3, the V gene TRBV9, with D tentatively TRBD1 (5 bases). The germline CDR1 and CDR2 sequences are SGDLS and YYNGEE. The V and J ends lost 0 bases and 4 bases respectively, with 14 bases between them. This CDR3 has 16 residues. CDR3 region: CASSVAGGTGGNTIYF. In DNA form, the CDR3 reads TGTGCCAGCAGCGTAGCGGGGGGAACTGGAGGAAACACCATATATTTT.

The V call is TRBV7-8, the J call TRBJ2-3, with D perhaps matching TRBD2 (5 bases). V was clipped by 0 bases and J by 6 bases, with 7 bases between them. Germline-derived CDR1 and CDR2 are SGHVS and FQNEAQ. The CDR3 is 13 amino acids. CDR3 amino acids: CASSLADWDTQYF. For the CDR3, the DNA is TGTGCCAGCAGCTTAGCGGACTGGGATACGCAGTATTTT.

Many counts were recorded for this clonotype. The J gene is TRBJ2-2, the V gene TRBV4-2, with D maybe TRBD2 (5 bases). The CDR3 length is 17 residues. Trimming removed 1 base from V and 4 bases from J, with 16 bases in between. Germline CDR1 and CDR2: LGHNA and YNFKEQ. The CDR3 DNA follows: TGTGCCAGCAGCCAAGGGTCCGGGGTGGTTTTCACCGGGGAGCTGTTTTTT. Translating it yields CASSQGSGVVFTGELFF.

J is TRBJ2-7 and V is TRBV25-1; TRBD1 might be the D (6 bases). The CDR3 spans 14 residues. Trimming pared 3 bases from V and 2 bases from J, leaving 11 bases between. Germline V gene sequence: CDR1 MGHDK, CDR2 SYGVNS. The CDR3 DNA is TGTGCCAGCAGTGATTGGCAGGGGACCTACGAGCAGTACTTC. Protein sequence: CASSDWQGTYEQYF.

This clonotype was seen only a few times. The chain links TRBV29-1 to TRBJ2-7; 7 nucleotides align to TRBD1. This CDR3 comprises 13 residues. The V and J ends lost 6 bases and 0 bases, in that order; junction bases with no gene match: 5. The germline V gene has CDR1 SQVTM and CDR2 ANQGSEA. This CDR3 reads CSVKTGDSYEQYF. In nucleotides, the CDR3 is TGCAGCGTCAAAACAGGGGACTCCTACGAGCAGTACTTC.

The chain uses TRBV15 and TRBJ2-4, with D hard to call. V lost 1 base and J lost 1, with 14 bases in between. The germline V gene encodes CDR1 LNHNV and CDR2 YYDKDF (reference sequence). The CDR3 contains 17 residues. For the CDR3, the DNA is TGTGCCACCAGCAGAGTAACGGATTTCGTGGCCAAAAACATTCAGTACTTC. Amino acids: CATSRVTDFVAKNIQYF.

This chain uses TRBV9 with TRBJ2-1, with D perhaps TRBD2 (5 bases). Germline CDR1 and CDR2: SGDLS and YYNGEE. CDR3 size: 15 residues. The V end lost 7 bases, the J end lost 5 bases, and 19 bases lay between the germline ends. The CDR3 DNA follows: TGTGCCAGCTGGACCTGGGCGGAGGCGAACAATGAGCAGTTCTTC. It yields the protein CASWTWAEANNEQFF.

This clonotype was recorded only once. The rearrangement uses TRBV4-1 and TRBJ1-2; D is perhaps TRBD1 (6 bases). V lost 7 bases, J lost 7 bases, and 28 bases lay in between. Germline CDR1 reads MGHRA; CDR2 reads YSYEKL. The CDR3 contains 17 residues. CDR3 protein: CASTTRVGIGGTGGYTF. The CDR3 region has the DNA TGCGCCAGCACCACCAGGGTGGGCATAGGGGGAACTGGTGGCTACACCTTC.

This clonotype appeared a few times. The rearrangement links TRBV10-3 to TRBJ1-5; tentative D call: TRBD1 (5 bases). The germline CDR1 and CDR2 sequences are ENHRY and SYGVKD. The length of the CDR3 is 16 residues. Trimming removed 3 bases from V and 1 base from J, with 13 bases in between. The CDR3 region is CAISEGVGTSNQPQHF. In DNA, the CDR3 is TGTGCCATCAGTGAAGGGGTAGGGACGAGCAATCAGCCCCAGCATTTT.

This clonotype was detected ten times or more. The chain carries TRBV10-2 and TRBJ2-3; the match to TRBD1 covers 7 bases. The CDR3 is 15 amino acids. Trimming took 8 bases from V and 0 from J; bases not matched to a gene: 8. Germline V lookup: CDR1 WSHSY, CDR2 SAAADI. This chain's CDR3 is CASREQGMSTDTQYF. The CDR3 coding sequence is TGCGCCAGCCGGGAACAGGGGATGAGCACAGATACGCAGTATTTT.

This clonotype was found a few times. This rearrangement joins TRBV14 to TRBJ2-3; 10 bases map to TRBD2. The germline gives CDR1 SGHDN, CDR2 FVKESK. Trimming removed 0 bases from V and 6 bases from J; junction bases left unmatched: 6. This CDR3 spans 16 amino acids. The CDR3 is CASSQDRLAGWDTQYF. CDR3 bases: TGTGCCAGCAGCCAAGATCGACTAGCGGGCTGGGATACGCAGTATTTT.

This clonotype has ten or more counts. Written as DNA, the CDR3 is TGCGCCAGCAGCTTGGGGGACTGGAGCTCCTACGAGCAGTACTTC. It yields the protein CASSLGDWSSYEQYF. The V gene is TRBV5-1, the J gene TRBJ2-7; weak D call: TRBD2 (6 bases). Germline V gives CDR1 SGHRS, CDR2 YFSETQ. The length of the CDR3 is 15 residues. Trimming stripped 0 bases from V and 0 bases from J, with 10 bases between.

The V and J genes are TRBV15 and TRBJ2-3, with D perhaps TRBD1 (5 bases). With 0 bases removed from V and 1 base from J, the gap between germline ends came to 8 bases. Germline CDR1 is LNHNV and CDR2 is YYDKDF (reference sequence). The CDR3 extends over 15 amino acids. The CDR3 protein is CATSRDMGRTDTQYF. The CDR3 DNA is TGTGCCACCAGCAGAGATATGGGGCGCACAGATACGCAGTATTTT.

The chain uses TRBV1 and TRBJ1-5. TRBV1 is designated a pseudogene. This CDR3 region has 18 residues. CDR3 bases: TGCACCAGCAGCCAAGATAATTGGGGAGACAACTATAATCAGCCCCAGCATTTT. Its protein product is CTSSQDNWGDNYNQPQHF.